The sequence of this TCR beta chain was determined in a study of regulatory and conventional T cells in RAG deficiency. Whole-study findings and limits: Shorter CDR3s in all patient subsets; >75% Treg-Tconv overlap in Omenn. Treg unique TCR beta sequences were about 100-fold fewer in Omenn syndrome and CID/AS patients than controls.

CDR1 and CDR2 (germline): GTSNPN, SVGIG (reference sequence). V lost 4 bases and J lost 6, with 13 bases in between. The CDR3 loop spans 14 amino acids. Conventional CD4+ T cells were sorted from blood as CD25-low CD127-high cells. Data came from immunoSEQ multiplex PCR; TCRdb stores just in-frame clones and leaves some out. The sample lists under 35,000 clones, approximately 80% occurring once. The table lists this clone with a few counts. No antigen is known for it. These data were also reused for a study on regulatory T cells. That paper adds: The primer mix had 52 TRBV and 13 TRBJ primers.

This chain links TRBV30 with TRBJ1-6; tentatively, D is TRBD1 (6 bases). The TCR sequence derives from a human donor in good health. The sequenced sample was CD4+ effector T cells sorted from blood. The CDR3 is CAWTNGGANSPLHF. The CDR3 DNA reads as TGTGCCTGGACCAATGGGGGGGCTAATTCACCCCTCCACTTT.